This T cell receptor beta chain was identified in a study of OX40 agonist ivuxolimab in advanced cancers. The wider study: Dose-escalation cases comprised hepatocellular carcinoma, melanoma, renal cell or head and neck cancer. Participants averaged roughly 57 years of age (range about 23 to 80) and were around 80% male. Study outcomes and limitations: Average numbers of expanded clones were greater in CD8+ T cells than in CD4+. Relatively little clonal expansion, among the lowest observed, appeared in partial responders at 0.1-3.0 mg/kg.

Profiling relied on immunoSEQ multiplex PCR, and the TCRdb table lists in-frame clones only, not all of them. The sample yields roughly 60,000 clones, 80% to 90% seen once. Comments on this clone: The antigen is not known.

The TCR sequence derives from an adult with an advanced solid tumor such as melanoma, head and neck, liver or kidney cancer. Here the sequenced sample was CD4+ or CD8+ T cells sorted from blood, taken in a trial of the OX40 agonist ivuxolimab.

The CDR3, as DNA: TGTGCCAGCAGCTTAAGGCCGGCCCCCCAGGGAACCGGGGAGCTGTTTTTT. Encoded protein: CASSLRPAPQGTGELFF. The chain links TRBV7-3 to TRBJ2-2; a weak D match, TRBD1 (5 bases). Germline V gene lookup returns CDR1 SGHTA and CDR2 FQGTGA. The ends were cut back, 1 base at V and 5 bases at J, with 17 bases in the middle. This CDR3 contains 17 residues.